These T cell receptor beta chains were read from a single sample in a study of blood T cells in healthy people across ages. TCRdb passed the 5' RACE reads through MiXCR, listing each CDR3 protein once. The table lists approximately 1,000,000 distinct CDR3 sequences, 45% of them singletons. The sequenced sample was blood. The receptors here all came from a woman aged 55 to 70 in good health. CDR3s include the opening cysteine and the closing phenylalanine or tryptophan.

v_call cdr3_aa
TRBV7-2 CASSLLVLKVRQETQYF
TRBV11-2 CASSKGLAVNTGELFF
TRBV9 CASSVGGSLYNEQYF
TRBV12-3/TRBV12-4 CASSRGASSCEQYF
TRBV12-3/TRBV12-4 CASSLSRSFNEKLFF
TRBV20-1 CSASSSGLYNEQYF
TRBV13 CASSTQTEKQFF
TRBV2 CASSDKTGGGQDIQYF
TRBV29-1 CSVLWDIGRQYF
TRBV7-9 CASSSGPLTGGQFF
TRBV4-2 CASSQERVDSYEQYF
TRBV3-1 CASSQSQGEQYF
TRBV27 CASSFFRGDEQYF
TRBV20-1 CSAKVGLATYEQYF
TRBV7-9 CASSEGGGLGQPQHF
TRBV5-1 CASSETSSGSTDTQYF
TRBV3-1 CASSQKHHPYEQYF
TRBV20-1 CSARDFGIGADTQYF
TRBV24-1 CATSDQGTEYNEQYF
TRBV6-5 CASSPFSGKYEQYF
TRBV6-5 CASSYFDGSYEQYF
TRBV6-5 CASSYRVGGSTPLHF
TRBV4-2 CASSQEERYNEQFF
TRBV7-9 CASSIQGGNQPQHF
TRBV6-5 CASSVRDRVNEAFF
TRBV5-1 CASSSYGPTYGYTF
TRBV27 CASSLWGSGRAGSNTGELFF
TRBV21-1 CASSIKRYTDTQYF
TRBV6-1 CAAGTGLYEQYF
TRBV18 CASSPGYRYGYTF
TRBV7-8 CASSLSRSGEQYF
TRBV7-7 CASSPYNSNQPQHF
TRBV21-1 CASSKAGRIITDTQYF
TRBV29-1 CSGIYGQVPTEAFF
TRBV6-5 CASSFLLGAAYGYTF
TRBV25-1 CASSEGGLTSTDTQYF
TRBV28 CASSLPGHPSSGNTIYF
TRBV28 CASYIYEQFF
TRBV7-2 CASSTTSGRQQYF
TRBV27 CASSFLSGQGRRNEQFF
TRBV4-2 CASSQDREKLFF
TRBV27 CASSLYRGDSSYEQYF
TRBV7-6 CASSQNRGEQFF
TRBV6-5 CASRPAGAATDTQYF
TRBV6-4 CASSLAGETDTQYF
TRBV20-1 CSARSLHSQETQYF
TRBV29-1 CSAGTGSSYEQYF
TRBV24-1 CATSDGRRREKYNEQFF
TRBV7-8 CASSREGGFSYEQYF
TRBV29-1 CSVSLGRQGASGEQYF
TRBV27 CASNLLAGYEQYF
TRBV7-2 CASSPGLARAEQYF
TRBV5-4 CASSLEGADLNYGYTF
TRBV11-3 CASSHTVGPGDTQYF
TRBV18 CASSPSQSSGANVLTF